The T cell receptor beta chain under discussion was sequenced for a study of control samples from healthy donors and cancer patients. Generated by immunoSEQ multiplex PCR, the TCRdb table keeps only in-frame clones and is missing some. The sample consists of 40,000 to 55,000 clones, about 92% of them appearing once. The length of the CDR3 is 14 residues. V shed 7 bases and J 6 bases; nucleotides not matched to a gene: 8. Per germline, CDR1 KGHDR and CDR2 SFDVKD. The V and J genes are TRBV24-1 and TRBJ2-7, with 10 bases lining up with TRBD1. Sequenced sample: PBMCs. The receptor's source is a man in his forties or fifties with colorectal cancer. The CDR3 region has the DNA TGTGCCACCAGCGCGACAGGGGGCGGCGGCGAGCAGTACTTC. Translation: CATSATGGGGEQYF.